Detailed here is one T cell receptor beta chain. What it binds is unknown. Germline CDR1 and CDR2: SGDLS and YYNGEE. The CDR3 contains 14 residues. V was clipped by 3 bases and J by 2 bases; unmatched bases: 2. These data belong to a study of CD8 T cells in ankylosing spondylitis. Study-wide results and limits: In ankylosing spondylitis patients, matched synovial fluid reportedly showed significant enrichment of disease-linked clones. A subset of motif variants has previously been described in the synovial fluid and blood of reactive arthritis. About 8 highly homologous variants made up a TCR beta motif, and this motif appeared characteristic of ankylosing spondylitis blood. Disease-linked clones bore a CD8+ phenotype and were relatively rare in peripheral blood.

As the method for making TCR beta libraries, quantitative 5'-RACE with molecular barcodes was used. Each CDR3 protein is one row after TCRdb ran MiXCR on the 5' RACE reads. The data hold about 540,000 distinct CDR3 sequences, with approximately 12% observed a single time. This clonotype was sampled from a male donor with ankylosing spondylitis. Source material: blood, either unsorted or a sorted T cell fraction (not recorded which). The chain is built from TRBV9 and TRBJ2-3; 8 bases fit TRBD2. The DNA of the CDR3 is TGTGCCAGCAGCGATAGCGGGAACACAGATACGCAGTATTTT. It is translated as CASSDSGNTDTQYF.